This T cell receptor beta chain was recovered during a study of CD8+ T cells in alopecia areata. Turning to the study itself: Treated patients received oral tofacitinib, 5 to 10 mg twice daily.

Reverse transcription of extracted RNA yielded cDNA, which provided the sequencing template. The assay was immunoSEQ multiplex PCR, and TCRdb's table has in-frame clones only and misses some. This sample has about 180,000 clones, with 50% to 65% found just once. Stated treatment: oral pan-JAK inhibitor, 5-10 mg twice daily. It was from alopecia areata patients that lesional scalp punch biopsies and peripheral blood were collected. Findings of the study overall: Throughout tofacitinib, many expanded lesional clones continued to persist in scalp and blood. For lesional scalp, especially alopecia totalis/universalis, clonality was higher than in normal scalp.

Germline V CDR1 and CDR2: SGHVS, FNYEAQ. V was shortened by 0 bases and J by 5 bases, with 16 bases between the two germline ends. The CDR3 is made up of 16 amino acids. A remark on this clone: What it recognizes is unknown.

Material: CD8+ T cells sorted from blood, obtained at week 24, from a patient treated with tofacitinib. The TCR comes from a human donor with alopecia areata. The chain is built from TRBV7-6 and TRBJ2-5, with D possibly matching TRBD2 (7 bases). This CDR3 reads CASSLAGRGAEETQYF. In nucleotides, the CDR3 is TGTGCCAGCAGCTTAGCCGGCCGGGGGGCGGAGGAGACCCAGTACTTC.